Listed below are T cell receptor beta chains from one sample, sequenced in a study of T cells after yellow fever vaccination. TCRdb used MiXCR to reprocess the 5' RACE reads, holding one entry per CDR3 protein. The sample yields approximately 140,000 distinct CDR3 sequences, 7.7% seen once. Material: CD4+ T cells sorted from PBMCs, obtained 5 days after the yellow fever booster vaccination. These receptors originate from a man between 25 and 39 years old who received the YFV17D yellow fever vaccine. The CDR3 runs from the conserved cysteine through the conserved F or W. D genes are given only for firm matches. Size values are once, few and many counts, or a class for expanded clones, and some rows have none.

>TRBV7-9|14|.|many
CASSLLTPNYEQYF
>TRBV10-2|16|TRBD1|many
CASSPTPGQGIDGYTF
>TRBV30|12|.|many
CAWSTLPTSQYF
>TRBV24-1|13|.|many
CATSDLGYNEQFF
>TRBV5-1|14|TRBD1|many
CASSFGTGAYEQYF
>TRBV20-1|13|.|many
CSANEPSLREQYF
>TRBV12-3/TRBV12-4|15|.|many
CASSLDLPSYNEQFF
>TRBV6-2/TRBV6-3|14|.|many
CASVGAISYNEQFF
>TRBV5-4|15|.|many
CASSFARMGTGEQYF
>TRBV7-8|15|TRBD2|many
CASSLSSGSYYEQYF
>TRBV4-3|13|.|many
CASSKQRSDIQYF
>TRBV7-8|16|TRBD2|many
CASSFLAGALRDEQYF
>TRBV29-1|13|.|many
CSVELAKGYEQYF
>TRBV12-3/TRBV12-4|13|.|many
CASLRDATGELFF
>TRBV11-2|18|TRBD1|.
CASSLEVTGGLSYNEQFF
>TRBV23-1|16|.|many
CASSQFRVPNTGELFF
>TRBV10-2|15|TRBD2|many
CASTWTSGVQETQYF
>TRBV4-3|14|.|many
CASSQRAGTDTQYF
>TRBV12-3/TRBV12-4|13|.|many
CASIPRSGEKLFF
>TRBV7-2|15|.|many
CASSLVGGVGYEQYF
>TRBV7-7|14|TRBD2|many
CASGALGGAETQYF
>TRBV12-3/TRBV12-4|17|TRBD1|.
CASSLGGTGGAYQPQHF
>TRBV5-1|17|.|many
CASTRIPSGSSYNEQFF
>TRBV5-1|14|.|few
CASSLLDSSYEQYF
>TRBV20-1|10|.|many
CSVVLHEQFF
>TRBV3-1|13|.|many
CASSQFPQETQYF
>TRBV20-1|15|.|few
CSASPSEIGDGELFF
>TRBV7-9|14|.|many
CAAQVYGGNTEAFF
>TRBV10-3|14|TRBD2|many
CAISEPRLAATQYF
>TRBV2|14|.|.
CASTLWEGYDEQFF
>TRBV12-3/TRBV12-4|16|TRBD2|few
CASSLGTSGSGYEQYF
>TRBV20-1|11|.|many
CSAGDTDTQYF
>TRBV5-1|13|.|many
CASSLSGEGGAYF
>TRBV19|14|.|.
CASSTRDGIYGYTF
>TRBV5-5|15|.|.
CASSRVLAGYNEQFF
>TRBV14|17|.|many
CASRFLRRTGPPHEQYF
>TRBV9|14|TRBD2|.
CASSGEGRADTQYF
>TRBV11-3|13|TRBD2|many
CASSLGLAETQYF
>TRBV19|13|.|many
CASSKGSNNEQFF
>TRBV5-1|15|.|.
CASSLMTGLQETQYF
>TRBV18|15|.|many
CASSRDRDSTDTQYF
>TRBV7-2|16|TRBD1|many
CASSLSWTGKNYEQYF
>TRBV11-2|17|TRBD2|many
CASSLDPTSGRWNEQFF
>TRBV3-1|14|.|many
CASSKSTYNEKLFF
>TRBV27|14|.|many
CASSLLGGQETQYF
>TRBV24-1|14|TRBD1|many
CATSDQGGTDTQYF
>TRBV5-6|19|TRBD1|.
CASSHRKGLWDRGTDTQYF
>TRBV12-3/TRBV12-4|14|.|many
CASSLRRPPNEQYF
>TRBV5-1|14|.|many
CASSLEKGWETQYF
>TRBV18|17|TRBD2|.
CASSLGTSGRFSYEQYF
>TRBV9|12|.|many
CASSALGGEQYF
>TRBV7-9|15|TRBD2|many
CASSGTGLAVYEQYF
>TRBV12-3/TRBV12-4|15|TRBD2|many
CASSLGGRGYNEQFF
>TRBV11-2|17|TRBD2|once
CASSLGPGTSGGETQYF
>TRBV15|13|.|many
CATSGGGTHEQFF
>TRBV18|15|TRBD2|many
CASSPSGTPTDTQYF
>TRBV7-2|16|.|many
CASSWRAVSSYNEQFF